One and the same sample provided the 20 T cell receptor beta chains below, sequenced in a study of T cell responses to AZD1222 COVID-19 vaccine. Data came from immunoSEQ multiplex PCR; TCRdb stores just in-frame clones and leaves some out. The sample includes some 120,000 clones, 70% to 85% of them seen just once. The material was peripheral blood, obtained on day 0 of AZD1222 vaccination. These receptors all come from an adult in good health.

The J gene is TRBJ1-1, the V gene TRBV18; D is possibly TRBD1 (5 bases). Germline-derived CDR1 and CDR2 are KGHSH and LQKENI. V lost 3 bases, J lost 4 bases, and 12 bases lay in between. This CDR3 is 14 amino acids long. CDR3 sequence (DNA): TGTGCCAGCTCACCCGCGGCAGGGTCCACTGAAGCTTTCTTT. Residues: CASSPAAGSTEAFF.

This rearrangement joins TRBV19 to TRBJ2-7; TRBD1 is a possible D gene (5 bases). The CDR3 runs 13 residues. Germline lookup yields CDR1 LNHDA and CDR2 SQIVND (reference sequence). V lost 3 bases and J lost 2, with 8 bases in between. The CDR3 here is CASSMVGAYEQYF. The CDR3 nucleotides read TGTGCCAGTAGTATGGTAGGGGCCTACGAGCAGTACTTC. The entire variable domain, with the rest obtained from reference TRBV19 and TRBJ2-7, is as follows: DGGITQSPKYLFRKEGQNVTLSCEQNLNHDAMYWYRQDPGQGLRLIYYSQIVNDFQKGDIAEGYSVSREKKESFPLTVTSAQKNPTAFYLCASSMVGAYEQYFGPGTRLTVT.

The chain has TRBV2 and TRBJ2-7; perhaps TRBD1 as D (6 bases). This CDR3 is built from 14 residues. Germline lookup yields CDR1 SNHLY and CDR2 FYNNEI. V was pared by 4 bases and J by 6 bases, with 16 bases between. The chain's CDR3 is CASSATGYGGEQYF. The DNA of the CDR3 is TGTGCCAGCAGTGCTACAGGGTACGGTGGCGAGCAGTACTTC. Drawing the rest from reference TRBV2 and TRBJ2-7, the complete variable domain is EPEVTQTPSHQVTQMGQEVILRCVPISNHLYFYWYRQILGQKVEFLVSFYNNEISEKSEIFDDQFSVERPDGSNFTLKIRSTKLEDSAMYFCASSATGYGGEQYFGPGTRLTVT.

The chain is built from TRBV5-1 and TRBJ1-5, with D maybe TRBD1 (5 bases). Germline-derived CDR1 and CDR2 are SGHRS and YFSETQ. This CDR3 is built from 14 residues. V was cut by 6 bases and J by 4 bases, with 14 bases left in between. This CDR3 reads CASTPGPGNQPQHF. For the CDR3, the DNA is TGCGCCAGCACCCCGGGCCCAGGGAATCAGCCCCAGCATTTT. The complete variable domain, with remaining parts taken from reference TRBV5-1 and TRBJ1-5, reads KAGVTQTPRYLIKTRGQQVTLSCSPISGHRSVSWYQQTPGQGLQFLFEYFSETQRNKGNFPGRFSGRQFSNSRSEMNVSTLELGDSALYLCASTPGPGNQPQHFGDGTRLSIL.

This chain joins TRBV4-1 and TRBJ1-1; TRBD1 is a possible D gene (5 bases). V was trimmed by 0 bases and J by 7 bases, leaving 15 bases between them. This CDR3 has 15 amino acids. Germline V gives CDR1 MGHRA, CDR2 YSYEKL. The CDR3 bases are TGCGCCAGCAGCCAAGATCCTGGGGGATATTTTGAAGCTTTCTTT. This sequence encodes CASSQDPGGYFEAFF.

The CDR3 nucleotides read TGTGCCAGCAGTGAAGAAGGGCTCCGGGCTGGAGATACGCAGTATTTT. It is translated as CASSEEGLRAGDTQYF. V gene TRBV2 combines with J gene TRBJ2-3; no clear D. The CDR3 length is 16 residues. The ends were cut back, 1 base at V and 5 bases at J, with 16 bases in the middle. Germline assignment: CDR1 SNHLY and CDR2 FYNNEI.

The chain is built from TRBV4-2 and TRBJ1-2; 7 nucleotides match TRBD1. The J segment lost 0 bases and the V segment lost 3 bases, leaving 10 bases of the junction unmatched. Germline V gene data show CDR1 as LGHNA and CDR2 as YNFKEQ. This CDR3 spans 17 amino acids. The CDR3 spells CASSHLTGSAPNYGYTF. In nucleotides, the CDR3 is TGTGCCAGCAGCCACCTGACAGGGTCTGCACCTAACTATGGCTACACCTTC.

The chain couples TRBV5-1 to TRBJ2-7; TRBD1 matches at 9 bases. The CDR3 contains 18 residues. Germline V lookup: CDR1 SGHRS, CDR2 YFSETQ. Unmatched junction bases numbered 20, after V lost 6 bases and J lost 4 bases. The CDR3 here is CASTFWWETGGVEYEQYF. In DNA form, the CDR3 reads TGCGCCAGCACCTTCTGGTGGGAAACAGGGGGCGTTGAGTACGAGCAGTACTTC.

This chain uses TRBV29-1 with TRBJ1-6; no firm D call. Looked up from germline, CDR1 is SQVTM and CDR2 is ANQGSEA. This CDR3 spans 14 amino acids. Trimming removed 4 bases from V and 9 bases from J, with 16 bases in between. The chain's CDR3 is CSVADTSLGSPLHF. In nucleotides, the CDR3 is TGCAGCGTTGCAGACACCAGCTTGGGTTCACCCCTCCACTTT.

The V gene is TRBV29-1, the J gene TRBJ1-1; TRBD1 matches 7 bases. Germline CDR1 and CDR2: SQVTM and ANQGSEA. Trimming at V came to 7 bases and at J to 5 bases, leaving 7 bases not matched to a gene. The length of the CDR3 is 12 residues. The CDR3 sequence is CSGTGVETEAFF. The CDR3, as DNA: TGCAGCGGAACAGGGGTAGAAACTGAAGCTTTCTTT.

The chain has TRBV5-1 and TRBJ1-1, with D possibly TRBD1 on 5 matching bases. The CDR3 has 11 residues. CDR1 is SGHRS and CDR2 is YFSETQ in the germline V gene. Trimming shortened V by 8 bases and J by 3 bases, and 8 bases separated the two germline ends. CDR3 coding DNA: TGCGCCAGTAAGGGGCACACTGAAGCTTTCTTT. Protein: CASKGHTEAFF.

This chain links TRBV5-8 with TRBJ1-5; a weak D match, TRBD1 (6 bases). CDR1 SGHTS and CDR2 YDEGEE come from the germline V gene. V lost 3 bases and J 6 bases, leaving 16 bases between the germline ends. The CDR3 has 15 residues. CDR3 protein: CASSSGQLRSQPQHF. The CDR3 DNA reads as TGTGCCAGCAGCTCTGGACAGTTAAGGAGTCAGCCCCAGCATTTT. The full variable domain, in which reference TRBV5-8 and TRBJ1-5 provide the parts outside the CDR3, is EAGVTQSPTHLIKTRGQQATLRCSPISGHTSVYWYQQALGLGLQFLLWYDEGEERNRGNFPPRFSGRQFPNYSSELNVNALELEDSALYLCASSSGQLRSQPQHFGDGTRLSIL.

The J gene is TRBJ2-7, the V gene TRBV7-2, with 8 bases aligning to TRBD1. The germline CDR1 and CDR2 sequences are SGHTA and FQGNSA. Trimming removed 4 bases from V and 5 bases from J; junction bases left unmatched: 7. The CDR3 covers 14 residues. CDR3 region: CASSYGSGGDEQYF. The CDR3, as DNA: TGTGCCAGCAGCTACGGATCAGGGGGCGACGAGCAGTACTTC.

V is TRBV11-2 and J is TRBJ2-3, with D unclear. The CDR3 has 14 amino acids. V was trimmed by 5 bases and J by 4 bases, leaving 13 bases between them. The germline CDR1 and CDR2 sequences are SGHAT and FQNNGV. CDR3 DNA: TGTGCCAGCAGCGCACCCCATCAGGCAGATACGCAGTATTTT. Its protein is CASSAPHQADTQYF.

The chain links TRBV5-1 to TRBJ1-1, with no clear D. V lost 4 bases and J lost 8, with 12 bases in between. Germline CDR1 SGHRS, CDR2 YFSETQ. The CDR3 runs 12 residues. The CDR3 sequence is CASSVPGDEAFF. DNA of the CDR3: TGCGCCAGCAGCGTCCCAGGAGACGAAGCTTTCTTT.

For the CDR3, the DNA is TGTGCCAGCAGCCTAGAACCCAACACAGATACGCAGTATTTT. It is translated as CASSLEPNTDTQYF. The rearrangement joins TRBV6-5 to TRBJ2-3; D call uncertain. Deletions cut 6 bases from V and 2 bases from J, with 12 bases between. The germline V gene encodes CDR1 MNHEY and CDR2 SVGAGI. This CDR3 contains 14 residues.

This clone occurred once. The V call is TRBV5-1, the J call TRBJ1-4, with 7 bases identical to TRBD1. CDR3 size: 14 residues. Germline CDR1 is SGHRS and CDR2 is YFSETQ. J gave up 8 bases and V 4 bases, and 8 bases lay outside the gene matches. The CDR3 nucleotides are TGCGCCAGCAGCAACACAGGGGAAGGGGAAAAACTGTTTTTT. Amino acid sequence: CASSNTGEGEKLFF.

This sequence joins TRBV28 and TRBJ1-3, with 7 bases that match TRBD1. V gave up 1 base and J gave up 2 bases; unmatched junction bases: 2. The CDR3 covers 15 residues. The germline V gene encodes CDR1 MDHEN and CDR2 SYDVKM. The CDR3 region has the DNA TGTGCCAGCAGTTTATCAGGGGGGACTGGAAACACCATATATTTT. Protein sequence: CASSLSGGTGNTIYF.

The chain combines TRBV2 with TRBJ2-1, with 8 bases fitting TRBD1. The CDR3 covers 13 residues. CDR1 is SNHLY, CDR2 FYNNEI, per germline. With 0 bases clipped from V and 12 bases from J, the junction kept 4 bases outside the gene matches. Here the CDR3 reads CASSEAGGTGQFF. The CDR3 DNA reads TGTGCCAGCAGTGAAGCTGGGGGGACAGGGCAGTTCTTC.

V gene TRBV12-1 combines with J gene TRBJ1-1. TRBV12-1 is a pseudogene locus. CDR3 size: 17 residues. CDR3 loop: CASTPPGGAGLNTEAFF. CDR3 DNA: TGTGCCAGCACCCCGCCGGGGGGCGCGGGACTGAACACTGAAGCTTTCTTT.